The 16 T cell receptor beta chains given below trace back to one sample, sequenced in a study of T cells in narcolepsy. Here immunoSEQ multiplex PCR was the method, and the copy in TCRdb shows in-frame clones only, minus some. Of fewer than 35,000 clones in the sample, around four fifths are singletons; the top ten hold 2.6%. Input material: CD45RA- memory CD4+ T cells from PBMCs. Receptor source: a human donor with narcolepsy.

The CDR3, as DNA: TGTGCCAGTAAGGGGCAACAGCAAAACTATGGCTACACCTTC. It encodes CASKGQQQNYGYTF. This rearrangement joins TRBV19 to TRBJ1-2, with TRBD1 as a possible D gene (5 bases). This CDR3 is 14 amino acids long. CDR1 LNHDA and CDR2 SQIVND come from the germline V gene (reference sequence). V was trimmed by 7 bases and J by 2 bases, leaving 14 bases between them.

This chain uses TRBV5-4 with TRBJ1-2, with D hard to call. This CDR3 has 13 residues. Trimming stripped 0 bases from V and 4 bases from J, with 7 bases between. The V gene's germline CDR1 is SGHNT and CDR2 YYREEE (reference sequence). CDR3 sequence: CASSLGQLYGYTF. Here the CDR3 DNA reads TGTGCCAGCAGCTTGGGGCAGCTCTATGGCTACACCTTC.

The sample holds a few counts of this clone. The V and J genes are TRBV5-1 and TRBJ1-4; 8 bases agree with TRBD1. The germline V gene has CDR1 SGHRS and CDR2 YFSETQ. This CDR3 region has 15 residues. With 5 bases clipped from V and 7 bases from J, the junction kept 10 bases outside the gene matches. The chain's CDR3 is CASRTSGGVIEKLFF. The CDR3 DNA follows: TGCGCCAGCAGGACCTCAGGGGGCGTAATTGAAAAACTGTTTTTT.

The chain uses TRBV10-1 and TRBJ2-5; D possibly corresponds to TRBD1 (5 bases). Germline-derived CDR1 and CDR2 are WNHNN and SYGVQD (reference sequence). This CDR3 comprises 14 residues. Trimming stripped 1 base from V and 5 bases from J, with 11 bases between. The DNA of the CDR3 is TGCGCCAGCAGTGAGTGCAGGGCGTTGGAGACCCAGTACTTC. Encoded protein: CASSECRALETQYF.

The V call is TRBV30, the J call TRBJ2-7; the D call may be TRBD1 or TRBD2 (6 bases each). Trimming removed 0 bases at V and 13 bases at J, with 13 bases between. Germline V lookup: CDR1 GTSNPN, CDR2 SVGIG (reference sequence). The CDR3 runs 11 residues. This CDR3 reads CAWSVGGSGYF. The CDR3 DNA reads as TGTGCCTGGAGTGTAGGGGGGAGCGGCTACTTC. Filled out from reference TRBV30 and TRBJ2-7, the complete variable domain reads SQTIHQWPATLVQPVGSPLSLECTVEGTSNPNLYWYRQAAGRGLQLLFYSVGIGQISSEVPQNLSASRPQDRQFILSSKKLLLSDSGFYLCAWSVGGSGYFGPGTRLTVT.

The chain uses TRBV7-2 and TRBJ2-6; 8 bases are shared with TRBD1. The ends lost 5 bases at V and 4 bases at J; junction bases unmatched: 7. The germline V gene encodes CDR1 SGHTA and CDR2 FQGNSA. The CDR3 runs to 16 residues. CDR3 bases: TGTGCCAGCAGCCCTAACAGGGGGGCCGGGGCCAACGTCCTGACTTTC. Its protein product is CASSPNRGAGANVLTF.

J is TRBJ2-7 and V is TRBV19; no clear D gene. Trimming cost V 1 base and J 4 bases, with 11 bases left between them. The CDR3 loop spans 14 amino acids. Germline V CDR1 and CDR2: LNHDA, SQIVND (reference sequence). CDR3 loop: CASSIGPGDYEQYF. In DNA form, the CDR3 reads TGTGCCAGTAGTATAGGACCAGGAGATTACGAGCAGTACTTC.

The V call is TRBV5-4, the J call TRBJ2-1, with unresolved D. V lost 1 base and J lost 9, with 5 bases in between. The CDR3 runs to 11 residues. Germline V gene sequence: CDR1 SGHNT, CDR2 YYREEE (reference sequence). The CDR3 region is CASSLRFEQFF. The CDR3 nucleotides read TGTGCCAGCAGCTTGCGATTTGAGCAGTTCTTC.

The chain employs TRBV7-6 and TRBJ1-1; no firm D call. The CDR3 covers 16 residues. The V and J ends lost 1 base and 3 bases respectively, with 15 bases between them. Germline loops: CDR1 SGHVS, CDR2 FNYEAQ. CDR3 protein: CASSLGQDPSYTEAFF. CDR3 in DNA: TGTGCCAGCAGCTTAGGGCAGGACCCCTCTTACACTGAAGCTTTCTTT. Using reference TRBV7-6 and TRBJ1-1 for the parts outside the CDR3, the full variable domain is GAGVSQSPRYKVTKRGQDVALRCDPISGHVSLYWYRQALGQGPEFLTYFNYEAQQDKSGLPNDRFSAERPEGSISTLTIQRTEQRDSAMYRCASSLGQDPSYTEAFFGQGTRLTVV.

The J gene is TRBJ1-5, the V gene TRBV5-5; 8 bases line up with TRBD1. Losses at the gene ends were 3 bases for V and 11 bases for J; bases not matched to a gene: 4. Germline-derived CDR1 and CDR2 are SGHKS and YYEKEE (reference sequence). CDR3 length: 12 amino acids. This CDR3 reads CASSSGGQAQHF. CDR3 nucleotides: TGTGCCAGCAGCTCAGGGGGACAGGCCCAGCATTTT.

This clone is medium-sized (0.01 to 0.1%). The chain combines TRBV7-9 with TRBJ1-6; the D gene is possibly TRBD1 (5 bases). This CDR3 region has 14 residues. Trimming removed 5 bases from V and 14 bases from J, with 19 bases in between. Germline CDR1 reads SEHNR; CDR2 reads FQNEAQ (reference sequence). CDR3 bases: TGTGCCAGCAGCGGGCAGGGTAATGTTGTGGCCCTCCACTTT. It specifies CASSGQGNVVALHF.

J is TRBJ1-3 and V is TRBV5-1; 11 positions agree with TRBD1. Trimming took 0 bases from V and 7 from J; bases not matched to a gene: 6. Germline V lookup: CDR1 SGHRS, CDR2 YFSETQ. This CDR3 comprises 16 residues. The CDR3 region is CASSLDGQGAWNTIYF. CDR3 coding DNA: TGCGCCAGCAGCTTGGATGGACAGGGGGCTTGGAACACCATATATTTT.

This chain links TRBV5-4 with TRBJ2-2; D gene uncertain. This CDR3 contains 15 residues. V shed 0 bases and J shed 0 bases, with 6 bases lying between them. Germline CDR1 SGHNT, CDR2 YYREEE (reference sequence). The chain's CDR3 is CASSLEATNTGELFF. CDR3 bases: TGTGCCAGCAGCTTGGAGGCCACGAACACCGGGGAGCTGTTTTTT.

This clone is a singleton in its sample. J is TRBJ1-6 and V is TRBV7-2, with D tentatively TRBD1 (5 bases). Trimming took off 5 bases at V and 14 bases at J, with 19 bases between the two ends. The CDR3 extends over 14 amino acids. Per the germline V gene, CDR1 is SGHTA and CDR2 is FQGNSA. For the CDR3, the DNA is TGTGCCAGCAGCGGGCAGGGTAATGTTGTGGCCCTCCACTTT. As protein: CASSGQGNVVALHF. Combining the CDR3 with reference TRBV7-2 and TRBJ1-6 gives the whole variable domain GAGVSQSPSNKVTEKGKDVELRCDPISGHTALYWYRQSLGQGLEFLIYFQGNSAPDKSGLPSDRFSAERTGGSVSTLTIQRTQQEDSAVYLCASSGQGNVVALHFGNGTRLTVT.

In the case of this clone: A read error may produce the germline difference seen at one junction end. This chain uses TRBV6-5 with TRBJ1-2; 9 positions match TRBD1. CDR3 length: 15 residues. Germline values: CDR1 MNHEY, CDR2 SVGAGI. The DNA of the CDR3 is TGTGCCAGCAATTACTCTGGACAGGGGAGATATGGCTACACCTTC. Its translation: CASNYSGQGRYGYTF.

The V call is TRBV6-6, the J call TRBJ1-2, with a weak D call TRBD1 (5 bases). The V end was cut by 7 bases, the J end by 8 bases, with 17 bases between. CDR1 is MNHNY and CDR2 is SVGAGI in the germline V gene (reference sequence). The CDR3 runs to 13 residues. The CDR3 nucleotides read TGTGCCAGCATCCCCGGGGGGAACTCGGGCTACACCTTC. As protein: CASIPGGNSGYTF.